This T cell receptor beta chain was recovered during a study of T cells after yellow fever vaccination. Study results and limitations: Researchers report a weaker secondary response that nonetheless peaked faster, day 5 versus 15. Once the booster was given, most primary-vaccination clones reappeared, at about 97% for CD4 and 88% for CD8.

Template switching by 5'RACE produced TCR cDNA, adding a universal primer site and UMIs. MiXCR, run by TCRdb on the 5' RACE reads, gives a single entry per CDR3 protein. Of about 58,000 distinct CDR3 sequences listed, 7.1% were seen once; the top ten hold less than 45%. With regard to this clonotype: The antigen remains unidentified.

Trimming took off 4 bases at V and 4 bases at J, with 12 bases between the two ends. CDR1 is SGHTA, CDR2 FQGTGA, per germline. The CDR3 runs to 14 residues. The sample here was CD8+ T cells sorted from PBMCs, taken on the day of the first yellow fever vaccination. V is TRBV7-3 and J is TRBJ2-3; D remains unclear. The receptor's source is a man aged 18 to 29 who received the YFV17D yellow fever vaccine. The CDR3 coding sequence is TGTGCCAGCAGCTCGGACGGTATCTCAGATACGCAGTATTTT. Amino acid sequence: CASSSDGISDTQYF.